The present entry profiles one T cell receptor beta chain with its context. This clone was counted a few times. It lacks a known antigen. Base qualities are missing; no much larger clone stands one base away. Using the deep immunoSEQ assay, multiplex PCR amplified TCR CDR3 regions from genomic DNA. Genomic DNA extracted from each cell subset was distributed evenly over all wells of several immunoSEQ 96-well plates, and each plate served as one replicate. Each replicate PCR for sorted subsets received 200 ng genomic DNA, equal to about 30,000 T cell genomes. Purified libraries were quantified with a Qubit 3.0 fluorometer, sized on a Bioanalyzer 2100, and re-quantified with the KAPA Library Quantification kit. Every immunoSEQ 96-well plate was sequenced on a dedicated single-read 150-cycle Illumina NextSeq 550 flow cell. The source study handled its data this way. The immunoSEQ output contained only junctional sequences without quality scores, so filtering could not match that applied to full-length reads. To assign V/J genes and CDR3, sequences were annotated against IMGT germline references using PyIR, a Python wrapper for IgBLAST v1.9. Reads with weak V/J assignments (E-value above 1e-6), missing CDR3, stop codons, out-of-frame junctions, or ambiguous translated residues were removed. V3J clonotypes were defined by identical inferred V gene, J gene, and CDR3 amino acid sequence. Percentage overlap between repertoires was calculated by dividing the number of shared unique clonotypes by the size of the smaller repertoire. RTK rarefaction, the Chao1 estimator, and Recon v2.1 estimates of unobserved clonotypes were used to assess repertoire richness. Generation probabilities for all TCRbeta clonotypes obtained by the gDNA method from several donors were computed using OLGA. The table was pulled from immuneACCESS by TCRdb, which kept in-frame rearrangements only. Such tables lose some clones; where checked, under half of the loss comes from unresolved V genes, and the rest has no known cause. Clone size and V and J calls were adopted from that table, with D and trimming inferred from the DNA. This sample lists under 2,000,000 clones; 85% to 95% were detected once. The ten largest clones take up 1% to 1.5% of the sample.

The data stem from a study of shared clonotypes between healthy human individuals (dated by TCRdb to between 2020 and 2021). As for the study more broadly: The cohort comprised two women and a few men aged 18 to 49 years. To estimate repertoire size and how much clonotypes are shared between individuals, the study performed deep sequencing of blood TCR repertoires from five healthy adults. Different laboratories and diverse techniques were used to prepare libraries and sequence TCR repertoires, to increase sequencing depth and limit assay-specific biases. Leukapheresis yielded between about 0.85 and 9 billion PBMCs per donor. For each donor, three plates each were used for CD4 naive and CD4 memory, two plates were used for CD8 naive, and one plate was used for CD8 memory.

Summary of the overall study and its limitations: Compared with non-shared clonotypes, the clonotypes found in all four sorted-subset donors had higher generation probabilities. When a few donors were compared, the shared fraction of clonotypes was 5% to 6.5% for naive CD4, about 4% for naive CD8, 2.3% for memory CD4, and around 0.37% for memory CD8. Based on pairwise subsampling, the degree of clonotype sharing among donors was expected to be affected by sequencing depth. The small number of donors limited the genetic and exposure-history diversity represented. Incomplete sequencing was indicated by rarefaction of sorted-subset datasets, despite the large sequencing depth. Sampling was restricted to blood, and TCR repertoires in tissues likely differ from the TCR repertoires found in blood. Estimated clonotype richness was generally larger for naive than for memory subsets.

V loses 0 bases, J loses 3 bases, and the germline ends lie 8 bases apart. From the cysteine up to the phenylalanine, the CDR3 has a length of 14 residues. Only CDR3 DNA remains: 42 bases, in frame from the first base. The germline V gene sets CDR1 to SGHAT and CDR2 to FQNNGV. For the CD8 naive samples, CD45RO-negative cells were positively selected for CCR7, yielding a CD45RA+CCR7+ population from which TemRA cells were excluded. Healthy HIV-negative adults with no recently reported acute infections or vaccinations were included as donors. Every donor was a Caucasian adult living in Nashville, Tennessee, USA. Blood was collected by leukapheresis, and PBMCs were isolated by Ficoll-Histopaque density gradient centrifugation and then cryopreserved in liquid nitrogen vapor phase. Analytical flow cytometry was used to check the purity and quantity of every magnetically sorted T cell population. Genomic DNA was isolated from each sorted fraction and quantified by UV absorbance on a Nanodrop 2000c.

The chain uses TRBV11-2 and TRBJ1-2; no D segment can be confidently identified. The TCR was taken from a man aged 18 to 30 in good health. Sequenced material: naive CD8+ T cells sorted from blood. The sample's cell subset or site label, in plain terms: CD45RA+CCR7+. The bases are TGTGCCAGCAGCTTAGATTATGGGGACTATGGCTACACCTTC. It encodes CASSLDYGDYGYTF.